The rows below give T cell receptor beta chains drawn from one sample of a study of T cell responses to AZD1222 COVID-19 vaccine. The data were produced by immunoSEQ multiplex PCR, yet TCRdb's version contains in-frame clones alone and is incomplete. The sample holds 150,000 to 250,000 clones, approximately 93% seen once. Sequences were derived from peripheral blood, sampled 28 days after the second AZD1222 dose. The source of these receptors is an adult who received the AZD1222 COVID-19 vaccine. CDR3s include the opening cysteine and the closing phenylalanine or tryptophan. Fields, in order: J gene, V gene, clone size, D gene, CDR3 DNA, CDR3 protein. The D gene is left open where the match is weak. Size values are once, few and many counts, or a class for expanded clones, and some rows have none.

>TRBJ2-3|TRBV11-1|-|-
TGTGCCAGCAGCCTCCAAGTCGGAGATACGCAGTATTTT
CASSLQVGDTQYF
>TRBJ1-2|TRBV12-3/TRBV12-4|-|-
TGTGCCAGCAGTTTAGGGGACGGCTATGGCTACACCTTC
CASSLGDGYGYTF
>TRBJ1-2|TRBV9|-|-
TGTGCCAGCAGGGGCAGGGGCTACACCTTC
CASRGRGYTF
>TRBJ2-1|TRBV6-1|-|-
TGTGCCAGCAGTGAAGCGCCTCGGGGCCTTCCCTTCTTC
CASSEAPRGLPFF
>TRBJ1-2|TRBV5-4|-|-
TGTGCCAGCAGCTTCTCAGAGGGGTATGGCTACACCTTC
CASSFSEGYGYTF
>TRBJ2-1|TRBV12-3/TRBV12-4|-|-
TGTGCCAGCAGTTGGAATGGAGGTGAGCAGTTCTTC
CASSWNGGEQFF
>TRBJ1-4|TRBV7-8|few|TRBD1
TGTGCCAGCAGCTCCCGTATGGGACAGTCATATGAAAAACTGTTTTTT
CASSSRMGQSYEKLFF
>TRBJ1-2|TRBV12-3/TRBV12-4|few|-
TGTGCCAGCAGTTTCGGGACCACAAAAGGCTACACCTTC
CASSFGTTKGYTF
>TRBJ2-5|TRBV7-9|-|TRBD1
TGTGCCAGCAGCTCCAGGACAGGGATACAAGAGACCCAGTACTTC
CASSSRTGIQETQYF
>TRBJ1-4|TRBV6-5|-|-
TGTGCCAGCAGGGAGAATGAAAAACTGTTTTTT
CASRENEKLFF